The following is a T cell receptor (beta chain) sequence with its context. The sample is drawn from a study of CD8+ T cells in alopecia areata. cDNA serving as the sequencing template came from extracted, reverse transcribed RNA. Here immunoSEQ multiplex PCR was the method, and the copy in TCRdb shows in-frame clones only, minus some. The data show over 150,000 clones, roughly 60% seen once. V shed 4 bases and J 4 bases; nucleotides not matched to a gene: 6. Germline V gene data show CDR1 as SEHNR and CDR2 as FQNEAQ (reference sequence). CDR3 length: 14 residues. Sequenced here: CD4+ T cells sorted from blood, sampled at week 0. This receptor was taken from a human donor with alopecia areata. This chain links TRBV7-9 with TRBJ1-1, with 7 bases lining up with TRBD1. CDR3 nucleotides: TGTGCCAGCAGCTACGACAGGGCGGGCACTGAAGCTTTCTTT. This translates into CASSYDRAGTEAFF.